The following is a T cell receptor (beta chain) sequence with its context. Sequencing used immunoSEQ multiplex PCR; TCRdb keeps in-frame clones, though not all of them. The table shows tens of thousands of clones, with roughly four fifths occurring only once. The data stem from a study of T cells in narcolepsy. CDR1 and CDR2 from the germline V gene are MDHEN and SYDVKM. The V and J ends lost 7 bases and 4 bases, in that order; junction bases with no gene match: 7. The CDR3 consists of 14 residues. The origin of this receptor is a human donor in good health. Sequencing was done on a sample of memory (CD45RA-) CD4+ T cells from blood. The chain uses TRBV28 and TRBJ1-2; 9 positions match TRBD1. Here the CDR3 reads CASIPGQGVYGYTF. The CDR3 bases are TGTGCCAGCATTCCGGGACAGGGTGTCTATGGCTACACCTTC.